This T cell receptor (beta chain) originates from a study of blood T cell repertoires in COVID-19. Study-level background: The United States, Italy and Spain were the sources of the acute and convalescent COVID-19 samples.

In Seattle, patients joined the study during active infection and were tracked longitudinally. V gave up 4 bases and J gave up 5 bases; unmatched junction bases: 6. Germline V gene sequence: CDR1 SGHRS, CDR2 YFSETQ. The CDR3 sequence is 15 residues long. As processed by the authors: Amplification from reference gene primers served as the basis for estimated nucleated cell counts. Assay used: immunoSEQ multiplex PCR; TCRdb lists only in-frame clones, some missing. For V, J and clone size, that table is used; D and trimming come from the DNA. The sample yields 200,000 to 250,000 clones, around 87% seen once.

The clonotype originates from a woman between 45 and 60 years old with COVID-19, enrolled during active disease. J is TRBJ2-2 and V is TRBV5-1; 9 nucleotides agree with TRBD1. Sequencing was done on a sample of peripheral blood. The CDR3 DNA reads TGCGCCAGCAGCCCGGGACAGGGATGGACCGGGGAGCTGTTTTTT. Encoded protein: CASSPGQGWTGELFF. The full variable domain, completed using reference TRBV5-1 and TRBJ2-2, is KAGVTQTPRYLIKTRGQQVTLSCSPISGHRSVSWYQQTPGQGLQFLFEYFSETQRNKGNFPGRFSGRQFSNSRSEMNVSTLELGDSALYLCASSPGQGWTGELFFGEGSRLTVL.